The 2 T cell receptor beta chains below were found in one sample sequenced in a study of T cell responses to AZD1222 COVID-19 vaccine. Profiled with immunoSEQ multiplex PCR; TCRdb holds only in-frame clones, not every one. The profile shows roughly 120,000 clones, roughly 90% of them singletons. Specimen: peripheral blood, collected on day 0 of AZD1222 vaccination. The receptor source for this set is an adult in good health.

The chain carries TRBV6-4 and TRBJ1-6, with D unresolved. Per the germline V gene, CDR1 is MRHNA and CDR2 is SNTAGT. The CDR3 is made up of 14 amino acids. V dropped 0 bases and J dropped 6 bases, with 6 bases sitting between them. CDR3 sequence: CASSDSKGNSPLHF. The CDR3 DNA follows: TGTGCCAGCAGTGACTCGAAGGGTAATTCACCCCTCCACTTT.

The CDR3: CASSIGGSTNEKLFF. CDR3 coding DNA: TGTGCCAGTAGTATTGGGGGGTCAACTAATGAAAAACTGTTTTTT. The V gene is TRBV19, the J gene TRBJ1-4, with D possibly matching TRBD1 (5 bases). This CDR3 comprises 15 residues. The V gene lost 3 bases and the J gene lost 0 bases, with 8 bases spanning the gap. The V gene's germline CDR1 is LNHDA and CDR2 SQIVND (reference sequence).